The rows below give T cell receptor beta chains drawn from one sample of a study of CD8+CD57+ T cells in acquired aplastic anemia. TCRdb reanalysed the reads using MiXCR and keeps one entry per CDR3 protein. The sample lists 250,000 to 300,000 distinct CDR3 sequences; 55% to 60% were seen once. Sequencing used sorted CD4+, CD8+, or CD8+CD57+ T cells (not recorded which) from PBMCs. These receptors all stem from a human donor with severe aplastic anemia or a healthy control (not recorded which). Each CDR3 is given with its conserved first and last residue. Each record gives: D gene, V gene, clone size, J gene, CDR3 protein, CDR3 DNA. D genes are given only for firm matches. Clone size is given for some rows only: seen once, a few or many times, or a class if the clone is expanded.

>-|TRBV30|few|TRBJ1-1
CAWSVGRRDTEAFF
TGTGCCTGGAGTGTGGGCAGGCGGGACACTGAAGCTTTCTTT
>TRBD1|TRBV7-9|once|TRBJ2-5
CASSSTGTEETQYF
TGTGCCAGCAGCTCCACGGGGACAGAAGAGACCCAGTACTTC
>-|TRBV19|-|TRBJ1-5
CASSRRGQPQHF
TGTGCCAGTAGTCGCCGCGGTCAGCCCCAGCATTTT
>-|TRBV5-1|many|TRBJ1-3
CASSATVSGNTIYF
TGCGCCAGTTCTGCAACAGTCTCTGGAAACACCATATATTTT
>-|TRBV7-9|-|TRBJ1-6
CASSQARQSPLHF
TGTGCCAGCAGCCAGGCCCGCCAATCACCCCTCCACTTT
>TRBD2|TRBV10-3|many|TRBJ2-5
CAISLTSGGALGGQETQYF
TGTGCCATCAGCCTCACTAGCGGGGGGGCTCTGGGAGGACAAGAGACCCAGTACTTC
>TRBD1|TRBV20-1|many|TRBJ1-4
CSARSAGDRAGKLFF
TGCAGTGCTAGATCCGCCGGGGACAGGGCAGGAAAACTGTTTTTT
>-|TRBV25-1|-|TRBJ2-1
CASSAIGSSNEQFF
TGTGCCAGCAGTGCTATAGGGAGTTCCAATGAGCAGTTCTTC
>-|TRBV5-1|many|TRBJ2-2
CASSLLQSDTGELFF
TGCGCCAGCAGCTTGTTACAGAGTGACACCGGGGAGCTGTTTTTT
>TRBD1|TRBV19|many|TRBJ1-5
CASSIQGQGHQPQHF
TGTGCCAGTAGTATTCAGGGACAGGGCCATCAGCCCCAGCATTTT
>-|TRBV19|-|TRBJ1-2
CASSRGTALAYGYTF
TGTGCCAGTAGTAGAGGGACGGCTTTGGCCTATGGCTACACCTTC
>-|TRBV6-1|many|TRBJ2-2
CASSEDRTATNTGELFF
TGTGCCAGCAGTGAAGATCGGACAGCGACGAACACCGGGGAGCTGTTTTTT
>-|TRBV7-2|-|TRBJ2-3
CASSQALDTQYF
TGTGCCAGCAGCCAGGCGTTGGATACGCAGTATTTT
>-|TRBV2|many|TRBJ2-5
CASNTGGAGETQYF
TGTGCCAGCAACACGGGGGGCGCAGGGGAGACCCAGTACTTC
>TRBD1|TRBV5-8|many|TRBJ1-5
CASSRGQGQYSNQPQHF
TGTGCCAGCAGCCGTGGACAGGGACAATATAGCAATCAGCCCCAGCATTTT
>-|TRBV7-9|once|TRBJ2-1
CASSLASTYDEQFF
TGTGCCAGCAGCTTAGCTTCCACCTACGATGAGCAGTTCTTC
>TRBD1|TRBV5-6|-|TRBJ1-1
CASSLLGDRGTEAFF
TGTGCCAGCAGCTTGTTAGGGGACAGGGGCACTGAAGCTTTCTTT
>-|TRBV2|-|TRBJ2-7
CASSGGINYEQYF
TGTGCCAGCAGTGGGGGGATTAACTACGAGCAGTACTTC
>-|TRBV4-3|many|TRBJ2-7
CASSQDMGGTPYEQYF
TGCGCCAGCAGCCAAGATATGGGCGGGACACCCTACGAGCAGTACTTC
>TRBD2|TRBV7-9|-|TRBJ2-6
CASSQVQRGAGANVLTF
TGTGCCAGCAGCCAAGTCCAACGGGGGGCTGGGGCCAACGTCCTGACTTTC
>-|TRBV27|few|TRBJ1-1
CASTQGFGTEAFF
TGTGCCAGCACACAGGGTTTCGGCACTGAAGCTTTCTTT
>-|TRBV20-1|-|TRBJ1-1
CSARGAFF
TGCAGTGCTAGAGGCGCTTTCTTT
>-|TRBV5-1|-|TRBJ1-2
CASSLQGSLHGYTF
TGTGCCAGCAGCTTGCAGGGCAGTCTCCATGGCTACACCTTC
>-|TRBV5-1|-|TRBJ2-3
CASRRFGTFTSTDTQYF
TGCGCCAGTCGACGGTTTGGGACTTTTACGAGCACAGATACGCAGTATTTT
>TRBD1|TRBV2|-|TRBJ1-2
CAISLDRVGGYTF
TGTGCCATCAGCTTAGACAGGGTGGGAGGCTACACCTTC
>TRBD2|TRBV7-9|many|TRBJ2-5
CASSISGGIQETQYF
TGTGCCAGCAGCATTAGCGGGGGAATCCAAGAGACCCAGTACTTC
>-|TRBV12-3/TRBV12-4|-|TRBJ2-7
CASSIFGTEQYF
TGTGCCAGCAGTATCTTTGGGACAGAGCAGTACTTC
>-|TRBV10-3|-|TRBJ2-5
CAISDIGTQYF
TGTGCCATCAGTGACATAGGGACCCAGTACTTC
>-|TRBV15|-|TRBJ2-7
CATSRALRHEQYF
TGTGCCACCAGCAGAGCACTGCGGCACGAGCAGTACTTC
>-|TRBV5-8|few|TRBJ2-3
CASSLVRGGTDTQYF
TGTGCCAGCAGCTTGGTCAGGGGTGGCACAGATACGCAGTATTTT
>TRBD1|TRBV19|-|TRBJ2-1
CASSIGGTGKKEQFF
TGTGCCAGTAGTATAGGGGGGACAGGGAAGAAGGAGCAGTTCTTC
>TRBD2|TRBV5-1|few|TRBJ2-1
CASSYSGGGSEQFF
TGCGCCAGCAGCTATAGCGGGGGGGGTAGTGAGCAGTTCTTC
>-|TRBV7-9|-|TRBJ1-2
CASSLDRVGGYTF
TGTGCCAGCAGCTTAGACAGGGTGGGCGGCTACACCTTC
>-|TRBV20-1|once|TRBJ1-2
CSARVIPGGYGYTF
TGCAGTGCTAGAGTCATACCCGGAGGGTATGGCTACACCTTC
>TRBD2|TRBV12-3/TRBV12-4|few|TRBJ2-3
CASTPLAGGLGTDTQYF
TGTGCCAGCACCCCCCTGGCGGGGGGGCTGGGCACAGATACGCAGTATTTT
>-|TRBV9|-|TRBJ2-5
CASSDPQGKYQETQYF
TGTGCCAGCAGCGACCCCCAGGGGAAGTACCAAGAGACCCAGTACTTC
>-|TRBV18|few|TRBJ1-1
CASSPPRARNTEAFF
TGTGCCAGCTCACCACCGCGGGCCAGGAACACTGAAGCTTTCTTT
>-|TRBV2|few|TRBJ2-1
CASNASPGAGEQFF
TGTGCCAGCAATGCGTCCCCAGGAGCAGGCGAGCAGTTCTTC
>TRBD2|TRBV20-1|-|TRBJ2-3
CRALAGGYTQYF
TGCAGAGCACTAGCGGGGGGCTATACGCAGTATTTT
>TRBD2|TRBV28|many|TRBJ2-7
CASSRGDEQYF
TGTGCCAGCTCCCGGGGGGACGAGCAGTACTTC
>TRBD2|TRBV20-1|many|TRBJ2-2
CSASRGGDTGELFF
TGCAGTGCTTCCCGGGGGGGGGACACCGGGGAGCTGTTTTTT